Listed here is a single T cell receptor beta chain. This entry comes from a study of blood T cell repertoires in COVID-19. The wider study: There were acute and convalescent COVID-19 samples, and they came from the United States, Italy and Spain. PBMCs, B-cell-depleted T cells, or T cells provided the cDNA or gDNA that made up the material.

Sequenced by immunoSEQ multiplex PCR; TCRdb stores in-frame clones only, minus some. There are hundreds of thousands of clones in the sample; around 89% occur only once, and about 3% lies in the top ten. In germline, CDR1 is SGHAT, CDR2 FQNNGV. Trimming left V 3 bases short and J 0 bases short, with 14 bases between. There are 17 residues in the CDR3. Specimen: peripheral blood. The TCR originated in a woman in her 30s with COVID-19, enrolled during active disease. V and J are TRBV11-2 and TRBJ1-4; tentatively, D is TRBD1 (6 bases). The CDR3 protein is CASSFRGSASTNEKLFF. In nucleotides, the CDR3 is TGTGCCAGCAGCTTCAGGGGAAGCGCGTCAACTAATGAAAAACTGTTTTTT.